This entry concerns a single T cell receptor beta chain. Its antigen is unidentified. Germline V lookup: CDR1 SNHLY, CDR2 FYNNEI. The CDR3 consists of 16 residues. V lost 8 bases, J lost 0 bases, and 6 bases stayed unmatched. This entry is derived from a study of shared clonotypes between healthy human individuals. Overall study results and limits: Generation probabilities of non-shared clonotypes were lower (relative to those shared by all four donors). Having only a few donors restricted how much genetic and exposure-history diversity was captured.

Several immunoSEQ plates received, in even portions, the genomic DNA of each subset. Data came from immunoSEQ multiplex PCR; TCRdb stores just in-frame clones and leaves some out. The sample yields roughly 2.6 million clones, just over 90% seen once. Source material: naive CD4+ T cells sorted from blood. Subset of the sample: CD45RA+ positively selected. V usage is TRBV2 and J usage is TRBJ2-4; 11 positions match TRBD1. The source is a man in his late teens or twenties in good health. CDR3 sequence: CASLVDRGLAKNIQYF. The CDR3 nucleotides are TGTGCCAGCCTAGTGGACAGGGGGCTAGCCAAAAACATTCAGTACTTC.